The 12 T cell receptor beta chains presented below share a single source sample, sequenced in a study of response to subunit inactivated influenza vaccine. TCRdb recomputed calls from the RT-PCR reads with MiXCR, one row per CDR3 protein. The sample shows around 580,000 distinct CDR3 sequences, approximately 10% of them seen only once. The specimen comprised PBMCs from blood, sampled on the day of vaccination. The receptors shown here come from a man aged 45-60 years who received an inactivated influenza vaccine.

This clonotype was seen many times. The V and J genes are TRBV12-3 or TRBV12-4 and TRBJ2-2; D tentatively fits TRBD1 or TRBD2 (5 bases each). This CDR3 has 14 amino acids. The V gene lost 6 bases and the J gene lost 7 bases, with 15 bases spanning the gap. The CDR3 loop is CASSLGGEVGELFF. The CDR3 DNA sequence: TGTGCCAGCAGCCTTGGGGGTGAGGTCGGGGAGCTGTTTTTT.

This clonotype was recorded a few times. The CDR3: CASSPPVSWTAEQFF. The CDR3 DNA sequence: TGTGCCAGCTCACCACCGGTTAGCTGGACCGCTGAGCAGTTCTTC. The chain links TRBV18 to TRBJ2-1; D is unclear. The CDR3 loop spans 15 amino acids. Germline V lookup: CDR1 KGHSH, CDR2 LQKENI. V dropped 0 bases and J dropped 9 bases, with 15 bases sitting between them.

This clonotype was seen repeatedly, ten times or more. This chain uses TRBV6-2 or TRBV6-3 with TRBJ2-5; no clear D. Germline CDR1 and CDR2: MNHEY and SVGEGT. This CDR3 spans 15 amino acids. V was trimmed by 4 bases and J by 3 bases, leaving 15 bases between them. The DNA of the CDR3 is TGTGCCAGCAGTTTCCTTGGGCGGTTAGAAGAGACCCAGTACTTC. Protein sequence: CASSFLGRLEETQYF.

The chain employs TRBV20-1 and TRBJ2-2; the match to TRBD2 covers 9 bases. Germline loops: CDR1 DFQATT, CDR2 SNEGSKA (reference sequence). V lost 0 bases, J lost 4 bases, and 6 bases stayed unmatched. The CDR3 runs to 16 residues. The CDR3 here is CSARDPSGESTGELFF. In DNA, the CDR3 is TGCAGTGCTAGAGATCCTAGCGGGGAGTCCACCGGGGAGCTGTTTTTT.

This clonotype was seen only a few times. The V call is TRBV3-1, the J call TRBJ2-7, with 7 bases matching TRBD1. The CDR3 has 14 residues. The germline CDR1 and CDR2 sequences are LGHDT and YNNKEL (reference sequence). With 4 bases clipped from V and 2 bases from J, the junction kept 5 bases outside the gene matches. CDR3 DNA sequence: TGTGCCAGCAGCCCCAGACAGGGACCCTACGAGCAGTACTTC. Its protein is CASSPRQGPYEQYF.

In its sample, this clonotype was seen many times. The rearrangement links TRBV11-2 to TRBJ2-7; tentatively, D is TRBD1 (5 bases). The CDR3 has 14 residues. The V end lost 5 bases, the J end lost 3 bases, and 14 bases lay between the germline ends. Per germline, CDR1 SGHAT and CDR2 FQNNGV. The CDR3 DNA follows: TGTGCCAGCAGCCCCCCGGGCAGGGACTACGAGCAGTACTTC. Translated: CASSPPGRDYEQYF.

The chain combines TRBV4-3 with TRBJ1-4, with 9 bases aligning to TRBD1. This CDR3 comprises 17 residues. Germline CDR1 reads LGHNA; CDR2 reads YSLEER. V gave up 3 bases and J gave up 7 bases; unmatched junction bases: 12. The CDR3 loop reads CASSQNTPGQGFEKLFF. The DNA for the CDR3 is TGCGCCAGCAGCCAGAACACCCCGGGACAGGGATTTGAAAAACTGTTTTTT.

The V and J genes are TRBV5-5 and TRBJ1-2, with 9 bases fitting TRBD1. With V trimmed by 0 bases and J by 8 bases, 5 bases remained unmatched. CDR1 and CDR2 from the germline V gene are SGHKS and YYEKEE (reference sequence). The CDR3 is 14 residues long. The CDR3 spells CASSLGGQGVGYTF. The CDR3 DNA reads TGTGCCAGCAGCTTGGGGGGACAGGGCGTGGGCTACACCTTC.

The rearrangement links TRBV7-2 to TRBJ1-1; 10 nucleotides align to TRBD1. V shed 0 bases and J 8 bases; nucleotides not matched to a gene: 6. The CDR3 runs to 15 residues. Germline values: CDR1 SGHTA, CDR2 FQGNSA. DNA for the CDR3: TGTGCCAGCAGCTTAGCATCCGGGACAGGGGCGGAAGCTTTCTTT. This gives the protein CASSLASGTGAEAFF.

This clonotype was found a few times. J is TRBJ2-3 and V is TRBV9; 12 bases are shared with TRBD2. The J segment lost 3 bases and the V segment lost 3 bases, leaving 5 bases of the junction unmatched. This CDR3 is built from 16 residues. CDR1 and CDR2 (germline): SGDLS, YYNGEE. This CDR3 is CASSETSGSFTDTQYF. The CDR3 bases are TGTGCCAGCAGCGAGACTAGCGGGAGTTTTACAGATACGCAGTATTTT.

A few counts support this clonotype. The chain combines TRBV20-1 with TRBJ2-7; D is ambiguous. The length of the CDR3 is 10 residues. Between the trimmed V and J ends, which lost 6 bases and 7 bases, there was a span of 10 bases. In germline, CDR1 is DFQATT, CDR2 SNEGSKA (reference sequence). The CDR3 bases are TGCAGTGCAGTGAGTGGTGAGCAGTACTTC. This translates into CSAVSGEQYF.

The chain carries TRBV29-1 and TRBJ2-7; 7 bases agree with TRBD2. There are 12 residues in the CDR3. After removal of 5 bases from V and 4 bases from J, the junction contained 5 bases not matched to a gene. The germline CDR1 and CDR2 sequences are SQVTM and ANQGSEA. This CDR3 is CSVRSGIYEQYF. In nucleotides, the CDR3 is TGCAGCGTTAGGAGCGGGATTTACGAGCAGTACTTC.